This TCR beta chain was profiled in a study of cytomegalovirus exposure and HLA in healthy donors. The ends lost 6 bases at V and 3 bases at J; junction bases unmatched: 10. In germline, CDR1 is SGDLS, CDR2 YYNGEE. There are 15 residues in the CDR3. 13 Jbeta primers and 60 Vbeta primers were used for the PCR. Libraries were prepared by immunoSEQ multiplex PCR; TCRdb keeps only in-frame clonotypes and omits some of them. The sample contains 150,000 to 200,000 clones, about 80% of which appear only once. V gene TRBV9 combines with J gene TRBJ2-7, with 9 bases that match TRBD2. The source is a woman aged 40 to 50 in good health and CMV-seronegative. Source material: PBMCs. CDR3 amino acids: CASTQREAPRYEQYV. The CDR3 DNA reads TGTGCCAGCACCCAGCGGGAGGCCCCGCGCTACGAGCAGTACGTC.